Following are 4 T cell receptor beta chains from one sample sequenced in a study of shared clonotypes between healthy human individuals. Clones were sequenced by immunoSEQ multiplex PCR, and TCRdb holds only the in-frame ones, with some missing. The profile shows fewer than 400,000 clones, around 67% of them singletons. Sequencing was done on a sample of memory CD4+ T cells sorted from blood. Subset in this sample: CD45RA-negative fraction. These TCRs come from a man in his thirties or forties in good health.

V gene TRBV4-3 combines with J gene TRBJ2-2, with 9 positions matching TRBD2. The germline CDR1 and CDR2 sequences are LGHNA and YSLEER. The CDR3 has 17 residues. Germline trimming cut 0 bases from V and 6 bases from J; bases unmatched to any gene: 8. The CDR3 DNA is TGCGCCAGCAGCCAAGACCCAGCGGGAGGTTTTGCCGGGGAGCTGTTTTTT. It codes for CASSQDPAGGFAGELFF.

The genes are TRBV14 and TRBJ2-7; D might be TRBD1 or TRBD2, each matching 5 bases. CDR1 is SGHDN, CDR2 FVKESK, per germline. This CDR3 spans 13 amino acids. V was cut by 4 bases and J by 6 bases, with 13 bases left in between. As DNA, the CDR3 is TGTGCCAGCAGCCCCAGGACTGGGGCCGAGCAGTACTTC. The encoded protein is CASSPRTGAEQYF. Supplemented by reference TRBV14 and TRBJ2-7, the full variable domain reads EAGVTQFPSHSVIEKGQTVTLRCDPISGHDNLYWYRRVMGKEIKFLLHFVKESKQDESGMPNNRFLAERTGGTYSTLKVQPAELEDSGVYFCASSPRTGAEQYFGPGTRLTVT.

This clone was recorded a few times. This sequence joins TRBV2 and TRBJ2-1; D ambiguous. The CDR3 consists of 14 residues. V gave up 6 bases and J gave up 7 bases, with 16 bases separating them. CDR1 and CDR2 (germline): SNHLY, FYNNEI. CDR3 residues: CASRREPQSNEQFF. Here the CDR3 DNA reads TGTGCCAGCAGGCGAGAGCCTCAGTCGAATGAGCAGTTCTTC.

V gene TRBV28 combines with J gene TRBJ2-7; D is perhaps TRBD2 (6 bases). Germline CDR1 reads MDHEN; CDR2 reads SYDVKM. This CDR3 is 15 amino acids long. V was clipped by 4 bases and J by 1 base, with 14 bases between them. The CDR3 DNA reads TGTGCCAGCAGTTCCTTGGCGGGAAGGTCCTACGAGCAGTACTTC. This translates into CASSSLAGRSYEQYF.